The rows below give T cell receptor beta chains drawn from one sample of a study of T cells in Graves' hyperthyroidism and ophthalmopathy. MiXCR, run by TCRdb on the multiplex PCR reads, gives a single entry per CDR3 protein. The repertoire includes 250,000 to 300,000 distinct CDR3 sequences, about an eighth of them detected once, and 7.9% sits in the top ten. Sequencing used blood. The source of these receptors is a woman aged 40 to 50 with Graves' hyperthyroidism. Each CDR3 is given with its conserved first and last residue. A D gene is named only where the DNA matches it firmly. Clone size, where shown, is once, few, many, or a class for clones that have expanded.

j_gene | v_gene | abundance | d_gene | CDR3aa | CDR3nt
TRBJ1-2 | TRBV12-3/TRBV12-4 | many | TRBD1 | CASSPGTGPYGYTF | TGTGCCAGCAGCCCCGGGACAGGGCCCTATGGCTACACCTTC
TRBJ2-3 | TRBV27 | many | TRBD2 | CASSFGREPTQYF | TGTGCCAGCAGTTTCGGGCGGGAGCCTACGCAGTATTTT
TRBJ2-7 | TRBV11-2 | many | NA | CASSLALVVSYEQYF | TGTGCCAGCAGCTTAGCTCTAGTAGTTTCCTACGAGCAGTACTTC
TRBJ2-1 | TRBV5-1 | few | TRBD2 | CASSLLSSGSGEQFF | TGCGCCAGCAGCTTGCTGTCTAGCGGGAGTGGAGAGCAGTTCTTC
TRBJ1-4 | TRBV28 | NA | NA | CASSLPGRSNEKLLF | TGTGCCAGCAGTCTTCCCGGCAGGAGTAATGAAAAACTGCTTTTT
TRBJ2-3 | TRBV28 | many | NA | CASNSPNGLDTQYF | TGTGCCAGCAACTCCCCAAACGGGCTAGATACGCAGTATTTT
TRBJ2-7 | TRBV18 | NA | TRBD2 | CASSPTASGNYEQYF | TGTGCCAGCTCACCGACGGCTAGCGGGAACTACGAGCAGTACTTC
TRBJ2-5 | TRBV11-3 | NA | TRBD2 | CASTGGGEGETQYF | TGTGCCAGCACGGGGGGAGGGGAGGGAGAGACCCAGTACTTC
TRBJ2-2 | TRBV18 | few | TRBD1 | CASSLQQGASGELFF | TGTGCCAGCTCACTACAACAGGGGGCATCCGGGGAGCTGTTTTTT
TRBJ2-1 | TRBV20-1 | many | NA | CSAPHRGSRDNEQFF | TGCAGTGCACCCCACCGGGGGTCCCGGGACAATGAGCAGTTCTTC
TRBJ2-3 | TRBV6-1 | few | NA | CASSEAGMTDTQYF | TGTGCCAGCAGTGAAGCAGGGATGACAGATACGCAGTATTTT
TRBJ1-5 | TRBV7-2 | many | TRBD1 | CASSLGTGGSYRPQHF | TGTGCCAGCAGCCTAGGGACAGGGGGTTCGTACCGGCCCCAGCATTTT
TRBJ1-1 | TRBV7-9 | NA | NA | CASSLETLRGTEAFF | TGTGCCAGCAGCTTAGAGACCCTCCGAGGGACTGAAGCTTTCTTT
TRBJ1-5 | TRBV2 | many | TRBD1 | CASSRPGTGTGGNQPQHF | TGTGCCAGCAGCCGTCCCGGGACAGGGACGGGGGGCAATCAGCCCCAGCATTTT
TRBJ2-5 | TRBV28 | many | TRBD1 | CASRDRGLETQYF | TGTGCCAGTCGGGACAGGGGGCTGGAGACCCAGTACTTC
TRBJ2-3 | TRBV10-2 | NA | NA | CASRQSQDTQYF | TGCGCCAGCAGGCAGAGCCAGGATACGCAGTATTTT
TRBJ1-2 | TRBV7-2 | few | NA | CASSPEGGLRYGYTF | TGTGCCAGCAGCCCAGAGGGGGGCCTTAGGTATGGCTACACCTTC
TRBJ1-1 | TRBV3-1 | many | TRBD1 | CASNDRGMNTEAFF | TGTGCCAGCAACGACAGGGGGATGAACACTGAAGCTTTCTTT
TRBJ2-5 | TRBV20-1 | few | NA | CSTPKGSGGGETQYF | TGCAGTACGCCAAAGGGGAGCGGAGGGGGGGAGACCCAGTACTTC
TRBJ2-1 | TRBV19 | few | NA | CASSPLRGRGAEQFF | TGTGCCAGTAGCCCCCTGAGGGGGAGGGGGGCTGAGCAGTTCTTC
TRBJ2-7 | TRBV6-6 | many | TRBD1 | CASSYGTVPYEQYF | TGTGCCAGCAGTTACGGGACAGTACCCTACGAGCAGTACTTC
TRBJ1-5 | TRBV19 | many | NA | CASSLTDYPNQPQHF | TGTGCCAGTAGTTTGACAGATTATCCTAATCAGCCCCAGCATTTT
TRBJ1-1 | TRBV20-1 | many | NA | CSARTTGRNTEAFF | TGCAGTGCTAGAACTACAGGGAGGAACACTGAAGCTTTCTTT
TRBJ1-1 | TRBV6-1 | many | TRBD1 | CASHTLQGGVGTEAFF | TGTGCCAGCCACACCCTCCAGGGGGGGGTTGGTACTGAAGCTTTCTTT
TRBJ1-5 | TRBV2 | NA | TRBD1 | CASSATDRGPNQPQHF | TGTGCCAGCAGCGCAACGGACAGGGGACCCAATCAGCCCCAGCATTTT
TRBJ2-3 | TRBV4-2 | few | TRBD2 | CASSHPGLAATDTQYF | TGTGCCAGCAGCCACCCGGGACTAGCGGCAACAGATACGCAGTATTTT
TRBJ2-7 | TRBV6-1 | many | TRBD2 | CASTRGSGDSYEQYF | TGTGCCAGCACCCGGGGGAGCGGGGATTCCTACGAGCAGTACTTC
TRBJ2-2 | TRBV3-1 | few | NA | CASSQGQGTFTGELFF | TGTGCCAGCAGCCAAGGTCAGGGAACTTTCACCGGGGAGCTGTTTTTT
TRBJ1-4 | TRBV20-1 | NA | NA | CSAKVGAANEKLFF | TGCAGTGCTAAGGTCGGGGCGGCAAATGAAAAACTGTTTTTT
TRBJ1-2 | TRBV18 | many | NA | CASSPGAASGYTF | TGTGCCAGCTCACCCGGGGCCGCGAGTGGCTACACCTTC
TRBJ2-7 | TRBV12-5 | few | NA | CASGSRVGVGTYEQYF | TGTGCTAGTGGTTCAAGAGTGGGGGTCGGGACCTACGAGCAGTACTTC
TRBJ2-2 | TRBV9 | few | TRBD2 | CASSVGDYYTGELFF | TGTGCCAGCAGCGTGGGGGACTACTACACCGGGGAGCTGTTTTTT
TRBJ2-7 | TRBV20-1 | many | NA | CSARGAGVGEQYF | TGCAGTGCTAGAGGCGCAGGGGTGGGCGAGCAGTACTTC
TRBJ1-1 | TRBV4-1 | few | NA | CASSQLRGDTEAFF | TGCGCCAGCAGCCAGCTAAGGGGGGATACTGAAGCTTTCTTT
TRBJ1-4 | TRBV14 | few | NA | CASSQERGQITNEKLFF | TGTGCCAGCAGCCAAGAAAGAGGGCAGATAACTAATGAAAAACTGTTTTTT
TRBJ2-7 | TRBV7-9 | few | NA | CASSSRGRFDEQYF | TGTGCCAGCAGCTCCCGGGGACGTTTCGACGAGCAGTACTTC
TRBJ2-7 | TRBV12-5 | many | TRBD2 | CASGSLGRERTYEQYF | TGTGCTAGTGGTTCTCTCGGGAGGGAACGGACCTACGAGCAGTACTTC
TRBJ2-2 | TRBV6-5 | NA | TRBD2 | CASSFTSGRPLTGELFF | TGTGCCAGCAGTTTCACGAGCGGGAGGCCTCTCACCGGGGAGCTGTTTTTT